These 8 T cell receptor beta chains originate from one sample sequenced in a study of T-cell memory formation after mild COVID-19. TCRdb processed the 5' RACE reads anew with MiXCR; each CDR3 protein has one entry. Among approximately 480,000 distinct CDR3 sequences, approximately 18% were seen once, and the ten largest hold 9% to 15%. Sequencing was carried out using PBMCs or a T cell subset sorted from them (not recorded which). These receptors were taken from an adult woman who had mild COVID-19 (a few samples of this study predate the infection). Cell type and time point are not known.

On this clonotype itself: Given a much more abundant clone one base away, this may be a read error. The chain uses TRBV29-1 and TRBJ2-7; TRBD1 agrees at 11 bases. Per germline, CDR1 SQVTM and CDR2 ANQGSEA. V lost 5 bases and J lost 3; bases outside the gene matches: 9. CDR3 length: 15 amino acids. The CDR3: CSVTLGQGVFYEQYF. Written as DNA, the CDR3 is TGCAGCGTTACCTTGGGACAGGGGGTCTTCTACGAGCAGTACTTC.

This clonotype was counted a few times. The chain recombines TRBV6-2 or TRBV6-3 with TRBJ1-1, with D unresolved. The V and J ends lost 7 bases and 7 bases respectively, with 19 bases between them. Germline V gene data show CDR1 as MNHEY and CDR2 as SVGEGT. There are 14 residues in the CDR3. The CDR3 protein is CASTNLDGAFEAFF. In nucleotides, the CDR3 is TGTGCCAGCACCAACCTTGACGGAGCGTTTGAAGCTTTCTTT.

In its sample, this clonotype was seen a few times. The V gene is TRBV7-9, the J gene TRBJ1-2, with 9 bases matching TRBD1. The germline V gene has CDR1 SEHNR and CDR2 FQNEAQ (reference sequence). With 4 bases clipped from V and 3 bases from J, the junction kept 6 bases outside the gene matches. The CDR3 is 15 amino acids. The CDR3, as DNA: TGTGCCAGCAGCTCACAGGGGGCTAACTACTATGGCTACACCTTC. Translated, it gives CASSSQGANYYGYTF.

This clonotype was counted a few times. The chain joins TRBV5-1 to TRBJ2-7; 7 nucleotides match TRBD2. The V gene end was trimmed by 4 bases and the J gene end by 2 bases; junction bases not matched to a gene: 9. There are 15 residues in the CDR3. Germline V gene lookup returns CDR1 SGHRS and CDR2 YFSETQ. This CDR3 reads CASSVLAGPTYEQYF. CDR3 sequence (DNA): TGCGCCAGCAGCGTGTTAGCGGGTCCAACCTACGAGCAGTACTTC.

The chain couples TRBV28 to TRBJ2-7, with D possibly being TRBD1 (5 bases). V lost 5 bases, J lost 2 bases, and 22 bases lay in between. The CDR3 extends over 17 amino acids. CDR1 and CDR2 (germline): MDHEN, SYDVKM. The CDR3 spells CASSLRWQGAKPYEQYF. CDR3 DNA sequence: TGTGCCAGCAGTCTCCGGTGGCAAGGGGCTAAGCCCTACGAGCAGTACTTC.

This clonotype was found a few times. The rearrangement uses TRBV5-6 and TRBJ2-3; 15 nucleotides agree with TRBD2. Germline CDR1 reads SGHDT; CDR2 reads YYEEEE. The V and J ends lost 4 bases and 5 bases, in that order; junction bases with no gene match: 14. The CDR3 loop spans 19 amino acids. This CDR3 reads CASSALERTSGGAIDTQYF. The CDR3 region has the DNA TGTGCCAGCAGCGCGCTGGAGCGGACTAGCGGGGGGGCAATAGATACGCAGTATTTT.

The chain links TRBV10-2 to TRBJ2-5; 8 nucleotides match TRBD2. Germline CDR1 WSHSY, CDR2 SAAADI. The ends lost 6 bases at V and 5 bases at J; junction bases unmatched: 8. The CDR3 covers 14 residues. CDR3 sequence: CASRAGTSGETQYF. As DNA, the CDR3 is TGCGCCAGCAGGGCCGGGACTAGTGGCGAGACCCAGTACTTC.

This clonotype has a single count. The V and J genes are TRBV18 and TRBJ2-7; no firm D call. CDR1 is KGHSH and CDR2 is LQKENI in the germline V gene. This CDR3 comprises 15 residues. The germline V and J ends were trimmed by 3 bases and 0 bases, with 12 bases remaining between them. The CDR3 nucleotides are TGTGCCAGCTCACCCCAACCGGAAAGCTCCTACGAGCAGTACTTC. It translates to CASSPQPESSYEQYF.